A selection of T cell receptor beta chains follows, all from one sample in a study of cytomegalovirus exposure and HLA in healthy donors. Measured with immunoSEQ multiplex PCR; TCRdb has only the in-frame clones, and not every one. Of around 150,000 clones in the sample, roughly 80% are singletons; the top ten hold approximately 1.4%. The sequencing sample was made of PBMCs. Every receptor here comes from a girl between 10 and 17 years old in good health and CMV-seropositive. The CDR3 runs from the conserved cysteine through the conserved F or W. The order of the fields is V gene, clone size, CDR3 length, D gene, J gene, CDR3 DNA, CDR3 protein. The D gene is left open where the match is weak. Not every row has a clone size; where given, it reads once, few, many or a size class.

>TRBV7-8|once|15|TRBD2|TRBJ2-6
TGTGCCAGCAGGGGCGGGAGCTCTGGGGCCAACGTCCTGACTTTC
CASRGGSSGANVLTF
>TRBV14|.|14|.|TRBJ1-1
TGTGCCAGCAGCCAAGAAGGGACATTTGATGAAGCTTTCTTT
CASSQEGTFDEAFF
>TRBV7-6|.|12|.|TRBJ2-2
TGTGCCAGCAGCGCGGTCGCTGGGGAGCTGTTTTTT
CASSAVAGELFF
>TRBV7-3|.|15|TRBD2|TRBJ2-2
TGTGCCACCGGGACGGGGGGTTCGAACACCGGGGAGCTGTTTTTT
CATGTGGSNTGELFF
>TRBV5-1|.|14|TRBD2|TRBJ2-7
TGCGCCAGCAGCTTGACTAGCGGGGGGGCCGAGCAGTACTTC
CASSLTSGGAEQYF
>TRBV10-1|.|20|TRBD1|TRBJ2-1
TGCGCCAGCTCTTCGAATCCCGGGACAGGGGGTGGAATCCAGGACAATGAGCAGTTCTTC
CASSSNPGTGGGIQDNEQFF
>TRBV7-2|.|12|.|TRBJ2-2
TGTGCCAGCAGCTCCCGGGGCGGGGAGCTGTTTTTT
CASSSRGGELFF
>TRBV5-6|.|17|TRBD2|TRBJ2-4
TGTGCCAGCAGCTTCGGCAGCGGGATGGAGGCCAAAAACATTCAGTACTTC
CASSFGSGMEAKNIQYF
>TRBV7-6|.|17|TRBD1|TRBJ1-4
TGTGCCAGCAGCTTCTTGTCCGGGACAGGGATAAATGAAAAACTGTTTTTT
CASSFLSGTGINEKLFF
>TRBV5-1|few|16|TRBD2|TRBJ2-7
TGCGCCAGCAGCGGCCGCGGGCTAGCGGGCTCCTACGAGCAGTACTTC
CASSGRGLAGSYEQYF
>TRBV5-4|once|13|.|TRBJ2-1
TGTGCCAGCAGGTCAGACTCCTACAATGAGCAGTTCTTC
CASRSDSYNEQFF
>TRBV6-5|.|13|.|TRBJ1-5
TGTGCCAGCCAAAGCTATAGCAATCAGCCCCAGCATTTT
CASQSYSNQPQHF
>TRBV10-2|.|15|TRBD2|TRBJ2-7
TGCGCCAGCAGTGACTCCGGACTAGCGGGGAACGAGCAGTACTTC
CASSDSGLAGNEQYF
>TRBV9|.|18|TRBD1|TRBJ1-4
TGTGCCAGCAGCCCTAACCCCGGCGGGACAGGGTTATCGGAAAAACTGTTTTTT
CASSPNPGGTGLSEKLFF
>TRBV5-4|.|15|TRBD2|TRBJ2-1
TGTGCCAGCAGCTCCGGGACTAGCGGACACAATGAGCAGTTCTTC
CASSSGTSGHNEQFF
>TRBV11-2|.|16|TRBD2|TRBJ2-3
TGTGCCAGCAGCTTAGTTCTAGCGGGGGAATCAGATACGCAGTATTTT
CASSLVLAGESDTQYF
>TRBV6-1|.|17|TRBD2|TRBJ2-7
TGTGCCAGCAGTGAAGCGAGAGTGAGCGGGAGGTCTCCCGAGCAGTACTTC
CASSEARVSGRSPEQYF
>TRBV5-6|.|16|.|TRBJ1-1
TGTGCCAGCAGCTGGTACAGGGCGAGTGTGAACACTGAAGCTTTCTTT
CASSWYRASVNTEAFF